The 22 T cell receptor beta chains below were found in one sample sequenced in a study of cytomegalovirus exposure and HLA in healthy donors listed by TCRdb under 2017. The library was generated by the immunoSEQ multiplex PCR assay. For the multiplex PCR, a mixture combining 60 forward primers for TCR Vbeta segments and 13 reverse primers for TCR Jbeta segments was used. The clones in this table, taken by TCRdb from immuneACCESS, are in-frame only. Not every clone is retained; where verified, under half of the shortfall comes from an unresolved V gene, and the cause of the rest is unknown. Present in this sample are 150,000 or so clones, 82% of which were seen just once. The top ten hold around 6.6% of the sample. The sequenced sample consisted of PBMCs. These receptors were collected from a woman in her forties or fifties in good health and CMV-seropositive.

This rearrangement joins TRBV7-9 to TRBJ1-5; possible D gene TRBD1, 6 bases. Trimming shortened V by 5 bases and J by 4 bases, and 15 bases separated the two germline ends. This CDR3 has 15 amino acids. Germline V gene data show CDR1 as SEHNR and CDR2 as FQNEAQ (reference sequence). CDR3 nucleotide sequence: TGTGCCAGCAGCGCGAACCAGGGGTTAAATCAGCCCCAGCATTTT. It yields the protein CASSANQGLNQPQHF.

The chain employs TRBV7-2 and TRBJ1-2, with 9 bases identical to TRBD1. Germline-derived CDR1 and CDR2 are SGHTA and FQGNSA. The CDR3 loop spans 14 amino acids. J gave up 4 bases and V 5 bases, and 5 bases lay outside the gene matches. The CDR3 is CASSAQGAVYGYTF. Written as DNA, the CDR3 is TGTGCCAGCAGCGCACAGGGGGCTGTCTATGGCTACACCTTC.

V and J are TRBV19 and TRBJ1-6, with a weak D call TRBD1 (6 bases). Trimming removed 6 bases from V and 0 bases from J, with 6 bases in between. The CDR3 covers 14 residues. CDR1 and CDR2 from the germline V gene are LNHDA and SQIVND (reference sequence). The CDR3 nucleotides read TGTGCCAGTAGGGACAGCTCCTATAATTCACCCCTCCACTTT. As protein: CASRDSSYNSPLHF.

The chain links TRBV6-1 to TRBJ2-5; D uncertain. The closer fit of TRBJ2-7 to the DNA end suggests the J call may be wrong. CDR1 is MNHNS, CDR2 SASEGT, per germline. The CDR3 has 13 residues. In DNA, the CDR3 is TGTGCCAGCAGTGCGATAGCTGGCTACGAGCAGTACTTC. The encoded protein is CASSAIAGYEQYF.

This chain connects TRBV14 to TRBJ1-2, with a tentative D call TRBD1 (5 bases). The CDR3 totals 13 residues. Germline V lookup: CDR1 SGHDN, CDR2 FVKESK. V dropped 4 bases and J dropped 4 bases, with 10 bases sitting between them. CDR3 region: CASSPGGIYGYTF. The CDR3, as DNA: TGTGCCAGCAGCCCGGGGGGGATCTATGGCTACACCTTC.

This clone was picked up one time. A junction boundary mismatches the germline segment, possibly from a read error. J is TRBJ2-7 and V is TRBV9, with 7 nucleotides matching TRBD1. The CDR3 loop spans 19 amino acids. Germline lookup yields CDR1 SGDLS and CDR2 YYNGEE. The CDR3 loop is CASKIGGWDRSKFPYGQYF. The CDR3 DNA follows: TGTGCCAGCAAAATAGGGGGCTGGGACAGATCAAAGTTTCCCTACGGGCAGTACTTC.

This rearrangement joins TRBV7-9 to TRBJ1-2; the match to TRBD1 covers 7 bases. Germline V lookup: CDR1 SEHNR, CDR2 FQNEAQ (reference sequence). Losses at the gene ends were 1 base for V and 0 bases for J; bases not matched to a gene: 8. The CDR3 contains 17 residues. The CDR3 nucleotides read TGTGCCAGCAGCTTAGGGTTATCCGGGACAGCTAACTATGGCTACACCTTC. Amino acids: CASSLGLSGTANYGYTF.

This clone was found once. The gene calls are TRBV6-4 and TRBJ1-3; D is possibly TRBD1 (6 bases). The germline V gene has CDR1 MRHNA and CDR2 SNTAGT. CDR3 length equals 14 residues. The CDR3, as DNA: TGTGCAGACAGAGACAGGTACCTAGGAAACACCATATATTTT. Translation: CADRDRYLGNTIYF.

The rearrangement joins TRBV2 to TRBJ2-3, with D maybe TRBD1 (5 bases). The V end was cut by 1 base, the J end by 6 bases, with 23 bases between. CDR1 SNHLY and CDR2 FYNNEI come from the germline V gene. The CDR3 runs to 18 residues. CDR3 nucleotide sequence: TGTGCCAGCAGTGAAGTGGGGTGGCAGGGTCCGTCCGGGGATACGCAGTATTTT. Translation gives CASSEVGWQGPSGDTQYF. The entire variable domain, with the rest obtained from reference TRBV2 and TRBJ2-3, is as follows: EPEVTQTPSHQVTQMGQEVILRCVPISNHLYFYWYRQILGQKVEFLVSFYNNEISEKSEIFDDQFSVERPDGSNFTLKIRSTKLEDSAMYFCASSEVGWQGPSGDTQYFGPGTRLTVL.

CDR3 DNA sequence: TGCAGCGTGGCCGGGACTAGCAGCGCCGGGGAGCTGTTTTTT. Its protein is CSVAGTSSAGELFF. The chain uses TRBV29-1 and TRBJ2-2; 9 bases fit TRBD2. The V segment lost 6 bases and the J segment 6 bases; nucleotides outside the gene matches: 8. Germline V CDR1 and CDR2: SQVTM, ANQGSEA. The CDR3 consists of 14 residues.

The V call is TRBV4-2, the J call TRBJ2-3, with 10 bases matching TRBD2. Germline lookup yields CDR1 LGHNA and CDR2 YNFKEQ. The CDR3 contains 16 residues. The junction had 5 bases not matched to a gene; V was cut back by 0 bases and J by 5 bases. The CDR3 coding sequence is TGTGCCAGCAGCCAAGAGTTAGCGGGGGGCCAAGATACGCAGTATTTT. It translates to CASSQELAGGQDTQYF.

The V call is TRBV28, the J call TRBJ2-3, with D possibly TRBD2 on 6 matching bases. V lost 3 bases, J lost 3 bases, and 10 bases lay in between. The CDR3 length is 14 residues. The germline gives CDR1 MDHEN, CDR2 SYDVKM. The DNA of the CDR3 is TGTGCCAGCAGTTTCACCGGGGGAACAGATACGCAGTATTTT. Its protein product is CASSFTGGTDTQYF.

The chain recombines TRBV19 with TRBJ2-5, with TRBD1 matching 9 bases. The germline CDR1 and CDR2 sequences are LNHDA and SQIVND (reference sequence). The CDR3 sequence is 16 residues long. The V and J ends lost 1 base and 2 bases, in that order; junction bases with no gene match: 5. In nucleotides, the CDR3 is TGTGCCAGTAGTATAGGGGGGACAGGGCCACAAGAGACCCAGTACTTC. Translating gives CASSIGGTGPQETQYF.

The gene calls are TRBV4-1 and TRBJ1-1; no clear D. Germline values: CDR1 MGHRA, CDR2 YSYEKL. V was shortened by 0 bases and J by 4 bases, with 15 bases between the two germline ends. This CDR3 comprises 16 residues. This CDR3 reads CASSQEVARLSTEAFF. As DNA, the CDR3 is TGCGCCAGCAGCCAAGAGGTTGCCCGATTGAGCACTGAAGCTTTCTTT.

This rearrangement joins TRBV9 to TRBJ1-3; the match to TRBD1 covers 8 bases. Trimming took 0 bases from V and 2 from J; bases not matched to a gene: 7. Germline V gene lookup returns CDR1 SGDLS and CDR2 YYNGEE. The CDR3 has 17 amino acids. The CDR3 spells CASSVGQGANPGNTIYF. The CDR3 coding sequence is TGTGCCAGCAGCGTAGGGCAGGGGGCTAATCCTGGAAACACCATATATTTT.

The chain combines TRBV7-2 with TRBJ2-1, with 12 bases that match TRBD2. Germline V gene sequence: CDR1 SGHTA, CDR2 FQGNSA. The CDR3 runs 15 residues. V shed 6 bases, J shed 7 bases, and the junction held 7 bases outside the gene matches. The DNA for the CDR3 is TGTGCCAGCAGATTGGGTGGACTAGCGGGGAATGAGCAGTTCTTC. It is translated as CASRLGGLAGNEQFF.

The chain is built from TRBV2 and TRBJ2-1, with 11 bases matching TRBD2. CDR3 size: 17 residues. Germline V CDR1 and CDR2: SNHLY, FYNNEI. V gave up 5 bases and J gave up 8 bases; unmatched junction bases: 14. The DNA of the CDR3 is TGTGCCAGCAGTCTATTAAGACTAGCGGGGTCTTGGGATGAGCAGTTCTTC. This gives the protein CASSLLRLAGSWDEQFF.

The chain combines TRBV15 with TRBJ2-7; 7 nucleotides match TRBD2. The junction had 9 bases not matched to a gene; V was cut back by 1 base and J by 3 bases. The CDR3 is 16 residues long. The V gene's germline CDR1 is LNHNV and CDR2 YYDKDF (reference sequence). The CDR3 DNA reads TGTGCCACCAGCAGAGGAGGCGGGACTACCATCTACGAGCAGTACTTC. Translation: CATSRGGGTTIYEQYF.

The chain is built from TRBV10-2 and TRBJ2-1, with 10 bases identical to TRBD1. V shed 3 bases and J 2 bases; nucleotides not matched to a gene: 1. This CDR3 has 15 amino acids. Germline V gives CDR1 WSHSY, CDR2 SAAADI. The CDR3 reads CASSDGQGAYNEQFF. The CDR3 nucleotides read TGCGCCAGCAGTGATGGACAGGGGGCCTACAATGAGCAGTTCTTC.

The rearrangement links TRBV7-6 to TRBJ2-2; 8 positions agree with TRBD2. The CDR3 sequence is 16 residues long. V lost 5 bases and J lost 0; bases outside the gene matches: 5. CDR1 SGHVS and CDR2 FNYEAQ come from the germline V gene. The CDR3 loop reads CASSPPGRANTGELFF. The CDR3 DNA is TGTGCCAGCAGCCCACCCGGGAGGGCGAACACCGGGGAGCTGTTTTTT.

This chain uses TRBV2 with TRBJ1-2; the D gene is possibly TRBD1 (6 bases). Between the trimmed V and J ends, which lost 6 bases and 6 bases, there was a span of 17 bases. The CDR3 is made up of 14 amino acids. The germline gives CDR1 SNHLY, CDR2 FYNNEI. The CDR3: CASRGWGQPDGYTF. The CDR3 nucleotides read TGTGCCAGCAGGGGGTGGGGGCAACCGGATGGCTACACCTTC.

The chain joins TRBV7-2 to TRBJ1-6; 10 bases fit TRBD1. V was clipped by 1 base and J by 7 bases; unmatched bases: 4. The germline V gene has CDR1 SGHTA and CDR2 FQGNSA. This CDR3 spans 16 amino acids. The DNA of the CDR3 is TGTGCCAGCAGCTTAGGGACAGGGGGGACGAATTCACCCCTCCACTTT. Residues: CASSLGTGGTNSPLHF.